The 28 T cell receptor beta chains below were found in one sample sequenced in a study of tissue T cells after allogeneic stem cell transplantation. Generated by immunoSEQ multiplex PCR, the TCRdb table keeps only in-frame clones and is missing some. The sample lists 2,500 to 3,000 clones, 40% to 55% seen once, with roughly 14% in the top ten. Time point here: mouse harvest day 14 after allogeneic transplant. Mouse grafts combined 10^7 T-cell-depleted bone marrow cells with 10^6 splenic CD5+ T cells. The sequenced material came from gut tissue. The source of these receptors is a female BALB/c mouse given C57BL/6 T cells with graft-versus-host disease after an allogeneic hematopoietic cell transplant.

Comments on this clone: The genes and germline here are from mouse. The read ends 1 residue shy of where the CDR3 ends; the end is completed using the germline J gene. This chain links TRBV31 with TRBJ1-1; D is unclear. CDR3 length: 13 amino acids. Deletions cut 0 bases from V and 0 bases from J, with 5 bases between. CDR1 and CDR2 from the germline V gene are GKSSPN and SITVG. The CDR3 is CAWSLAANTEVFF. The CDR3 DNA, read in part, is TGTGCCTGGAGTCTAGCAGCAAACACAGAAGTCTTC.

As for this clone: Gene names are mouse gene names. The read halts 1 residue ahead of the CDR3 end, with the missing end drawn from the germline J gene. This chain links TRBV5 with TRBJ1-3; D gene uncertain. The germline CDR1 and CDR2 sequences are LGHNA and YNLKQL (reference sequence). The length of the CDR3 is 15 residues. V was trimmed by 2 bases and J by 0 bases, leaving 8 bases between them. This chain's CDR3 is CASSQTDNSGNTLYF. Partial CDR3 DNA: TGTGCCAGCAGCCAAACAGACAATTCTGGAAATACGCTCTAT.

With respect to this clone: Mouse gene names apply. The sequence runs out 1 residue before the end of the CDR3; the remainder is reconstructed from the germline J gene. The chain combines TRBV16 with TRBJ2-7; TRBD2 matches 9 bases. This CDR3 is built from 13 residues. Germline-derived CDR1 and CDR2 are SGHSA and FRNQAP. V gave up 5 bases and J gave up 4 bases; unmatched junction bases: 3. Incomplete CDR3 DNA: TGTGCAAGCAGCCCTGGGGGGGGGTATGAACAGTAC. Translating it yields CASSPGGGYEQY. The CDR3 in its entirety is CASSPGGGYEQYF.

As for this clone: Any gene name here is a mouse gene name. The CDR3 goes on 1 residue after the read ends, and that part is filled in from the germline J gene. This chain uses TRBV26 with TRBJ2-5, with TRBD1 as a possible D gene (6 bases). The V gene lost 0 bases and the J gene lost 2 bases, with 6 bases spanning the gap. There are 14 residues in the CDR3. Per the germline V gene, CDR1 is KGHPV and CDR2 is FQNQEV (reference sequence). This CDR3 is CASSLSGGQDTQYF. The CDR3 DNA, read in part, is TGTGCCAGCAGTCTGTCAGGGGGCCAAGACACCCAGTAC.

This clone was seen more than once but under ten times. Gene names denote mouse genes. Coverage ceases 1 residue before the CDR3 finishes, and the germline J gene fills in the end. The chain joins TRBV23 to TRBJ1-2; the listed D gene, TRBD1, was not tested against the DNA. This CDR3 is built from 14 residues. Germline assignment: CDR1 KGHTA and CDR2 FQNQQP. The CDR3 reads CSSSQSGGGPDYTF. CDR3 DNA, as far as it was read: TGCTCCAGCAGTCAGTCAGGGGGCGGACCCGACTACACC.

Regarding this clone: Gene names and germline refer to mouse. The CDR3 extends 1 residue past the end of the read, so its final part is completed from the germline J gene. The chain is built from TRBV3 and TRBJ1-3; unclear D gene. The CDR3 totals 12 residues. Per germline, CDR1 SNHLY and CDR2 FYNGKV (reference sequence). V lost 5 bases and J 3 bases, leaving 5 bases between the germline ends. The CDR3 reads CASSQIGNTLYF. The sequenced part of the CDR3 DNA is TGTGCCAGCAGCCAGATTGGAAATACGCTCTAT.

About this clone itself: The gene names given are mouse names. The CDR3 end lies 1 residue beyond the end of the read and is filled in from the germline J gene. This sequence joins TRBV23 and TRBJ2-5. Germline V gene lookup returns CDR1 KGHTA and CDR2 FQNQQP. CDR3 length: 14 amino acids. The part of the CDR3 DNA that was read is TGCTCCAGCAGTCCTCGGCAGATCCAAGACACCCAGTAC. It translates to CSSSPRQIQDTQY. The full-length CDR3 reads as CSSSPRQIQDTQYF.

In regard to this clone: Gene and germline names: mouse. The CDR3 extends 1 residue past the end of the read, so its final part is completed from the germline J gene. This sequence joins TRBV3 and TRBJ2-3; TRBD1 matches at 12 bases. The V segment lost 4 bases and the J segment 1 base; nucleotides outside the gene matches: 3. The CDR3 spans 16 residues. Germline-derived CDR1 and CDR2 are SNHLY and FYNGKV (reference sequence). The sequenced part of the CDR3 DNA is TGTGCCAGCAGCTGGGGGACAGGGGGCGGTGCAGAAACGCTGTAT. Amino acid sequence: CASSWGTGGGAETLY. The full CDR3 is CASSWGTGGGAETLYF.

To note about this clone: Gene names follow the mouse nomenclature. The missing CDR3 end, 1 residue past where the read stops, is filled in from the germline J gene. V gene TRBV3 combines with J gene TRBJ2-3, with D tentatively TRBD1 (6 bases). Trimming cost V 4 bases and J 2 bases, with 10 bases left between them. The CDR3 extends over 14 amino acids. Germline loops: CDR1 SNHLY, CDR2 FYNGKV (reference sequence). The part of the CDR3 DNA that was read is TGTGCCAGCAGCTCCGGGACAACTGCAGAAACGCTGTAT. It is translated as CASSSGTTAETLY. The full-length CDR3 reads as CASSSGTTAETLYF.

As to this clone: These gene names are mouse names. Coverage ceases 1 residue before the CDR3 finishes, and the germline J gene fills in the end. Within the sample, other DNA sequences also encode this same CDR3. V gene TRBV1 combines with J gene TRBJ1-1; D is unclear. Per the germline V gene, CDR1 is NSQYPW and CDR2 is LRSPGD (reference sequence). The length of the CDR3 is 13 residues. Trimming shortened V by 1 base and J by 2 bases, and 5 bases separated the two germline ends. The covered CDR3 bases are TGCACCTGCAGTGCAGGGGTCAACACAGAAGTCTTC. This sequence encodes CTCSAGVNTEVF. The full-length CDR3 reads as CTCSAGVNTEVFF.

To note about this clone: Gene names denote mouse genes. The read terminates 1 residue before the CDR3 end, so the remaining end is supplied by the germline J gene. The chain is built from TRBV12-2 and TRBJ2-3; 7 bases match TRBD2. Trimming cost V 1 base and J 0 bases; bases outside gene matches: 3. The germline CDR1 and CDR2 sequences are SGHLS and HYDKME. This CDR3 spans 15 amino acids. The CDR3 DNA, read in part, is TGTGCCAGCTCTCTTGGGGGGACTAGTGCAGAAACGCTGTAT. Residues: CASSLGGTSAETLY. The whole CDR3 is CASSLGGTSAETLYF. The full variable domain, its missing parts supplied by reference TRBV12-2 and TRBJ2-3, is NSGVVQSPRYIIKGKGERSILKCIPISGHLSVAWYQQTQGQELKFFIQHYDKMERDKGNLPSRFSVQQFDDYHSEMNMSALELEDSAVYFCASSLGGTSAETLYFGSGTRLTVL.

This clone was detected a few times. Gene names and germline refer to mouse. The missing CDR3 end, 1 residue past where the read stops, is filled in from the germline J gene. The chain joins TRBV19 to TRBJ2-4; TRBD2 is a possible D gene (5 bases). This CDR3 spans 14 amino acids. Germline loops: CDR1 FNHDT, CDR2 SITEND (reference sequence). Trimming stripped 1 base from V and 0 bases from J, with 6 bases between. The CDR3 loop reads CASSINWSQNTLYF. Incomplete CDR3 DNA: TGTGCCAGCAGTATAAACTGGAGTCAAAACACCTTGTAC.

Concerning this clone: Gene names and germline refer to mouse. The CDR3 is cut off 1 residue early in the read; its end comes from the germline J gene. The J gene is TRBJ2-7, the V gene TRBV3, with TRBD2 matching 10 bases. The germline CDR1 and CDR2 sequences are SNHLY and FYNGKV (reference sequence). This CDR3 has 14 amino acids. V trimming: 3 bases; J trimming: 4 bases; junction bases outside the gene matches: 3. CDR3 amino acids: CASSFGLGAYEQYF. The part of the CDR3 DNA that was read is TGTGCCAGCAGCTTCGGACTGGGGGCTTATGAACAGTAC.

Only one count was recorded for this clone. Here the gene names and germline are mouse. The read ends 1 residue before the CDR3 terminus; that terminus is restored from the germline J gene. The rearrangement joins TRBV2 to TRBJ2-1; TRBD1 might be the D (6 bases). The CDR3 extends over 12 amino acids. CDR1 is LGHNA, CDR2 YSYQKL, per germline. Trimming cost V 3 bases and J 8 bases, with 8 bases left between them. The chain's CDR3 is CASSQQGTEQFF. The part of the CDR3 DNA that was read is TGTGCCAGCAGCCAGCAGGGGACTGAGCAGTTC.

Comments on this clone: Gene names are mouse gene names. The CDR3 DNA, read in part, is TGTGCCAGCAGCTTGACTGGGGGGGCGCCCACCGGGCAGCTCTAC. This encodes CASSLTGGAPTGQLY. Given in full, the CDR3 is CASSLTGGAPTGQLYF. The chain has TRBV3 and TRBJ2-2, with 12 bases identical to TRBD2. The missing CDR3 end, 1 residue past where the read stops, is filled in from the germline J gene. V was pared by 3 bases and J by 4 bases, with 3 bases of the junction left unmatched. The germline V gene encodes CDR1 SNHLY and CDR2 FYNGKV (reference sequence). The CDR3 sequence is 16 residues long.

Points on this clone: Germline and genes: mouse. The read terminates 1 residue before the CDR3 end, so the remaining end is supplied by the germline J gene. V gene TRBV31 combines with J gene TRBJ1-3; D not certain. CDR3 length: 14 residues. V was cut by 0 bases and J by 0 bases, with 6 bases left in between. The germline CDR1 and CDR2 sequences are GKSSPN and SITVG. The sequenced part of the CDR3 DNA is TGTGCCTGGAGTCTCGACAATTCTGGAAATACGCTCTAT. This gives the protein CAWSLDNSGNTLY. The whole CDR3 protein is CAWSLDNSGNTLYF.

This clone was picked up a small number of times. The gene names given are mouse names. The CDR3 is cut off 1 residue early in the read; its end comes from the germline J gene. This chain uses TRBV12-1 with TRBJ1-4, with TRBD1 as a possible D gene (5 bases). Germline values: CDR1 SGHSN, CDR2 HYEKVE. Trimming stripped 6 bases from V and 3 bases from J, with 10 bases between. The CDR3 is made up of 13 amino acids. CDR3 DNA (partial): TGTGCCAGCCCTGGACAAACCAACGAAAGATTATTT. Its protein product is CASPGQTNERLF. The whole CDR3 protein reads CASPGQTNERLFF.

This clone occurred a few times. Mouse gene names and germline throughout. The read finishes 1 residue shy of the CDR3 end, and the germline J gene is used to complete it. The chain recombines TRBV12-1 with TRBJ1-5, with 7 bases identical to TRBD1. The J segment lost 0 bases and the V segment lost 2 bases, leaving 3 bases of the junction unmatched. This CDR3 has 15 amino acids. The germline gives CDR1 SGHSN, CDR2 HYEKVE. The CDR3 bases that were read are TGTGCCAGCTCTCGACAGGGTAATAACAACCAGGCTCCGCTT. Amino acid sequence: CASSRQGNNNQAPL. The whole CDR3 sequence reads CASSRQGNNNQAPLF.

As concerns this clone: The genes are named according to mouse. The read ends 1 residue before the CDR3 terminus; that terminus is restored from the germline J gene. The chain combines TRBV13-2 with TRBJ2-4; TRBD1 aligns across 9 bases. Germline CDR1 reads NNHNN; CDR2 reads SYGAGS (reference sequence). The junction had 4 bases not matched to a gene; V was cut back by 2 bases and J by 9 bases. This CDR3 is 13 amino acids long. The CDR3 region is CASGDRDRATLYF. The sequenced CDR3 bases are TGTGCCAGCGGTGACCGGGACAGGGCTACCTTGTAC.

In this sample, this clone turned up a few times. Any gene name here is a mouse gene name. The read terminates 1 residue before the CDR3 end, so the remaining end is supplied by the germline J gene. The rearrangement links TRBV26 to TRBJ1-3, with a weak D call TRBD1 (5 bases). Germline V lookup: CDR1 KGHPV, CDR2 FQNQEV (reference sequence). The V and J ends lost 5 bases and 0 bases respectively, with 11 bases between them. There are 15 residues in the CDR3. The sequenced CDR3 bases are TGTGCCAGCAGTGGACAAATTAATTCTGGAAATACGCTCTAT. It specifies CASSGQINSGNTLY. The complete CDR3 sequence is CASSGQINSGNTLYF. The variable domain in full, with the rest retrieved from reference TRBV26 and TRBJ1-3, is NSKVIQTPRYLVKGQGQKAKMRCIPEKGHPVVFWYQQNKNNEFKFLINFQNQEVLQQIDMTEKRFSAECPSNSPCSLEIQSSEAGDSALYLCASSGQINSGNTLYFGEGSRLIVV.

Note on this clone: Mouse names are used for the genes. The read finishes 1 residue shy of the CDR3 end, and the germline J gene is used to complete it. V is TRBV23 and J is TRBJ2-5; no DNA check was done on the table's D call, TRBD2. CDR1 is KGHTA and CDR2 is FQNQQP in the germline V gene. CDR3 size: 13 residues. The sequenced part of the CDR3 DNA is TGCTCCAGCAGGGGACTGGGGGAAGACACCCAGTAC. It specifies CSSRGLGEDTQY. The whole CDR3 sequence is CSSRGLGEDTQYF.

This clone was detected only a few times. The gene symbols are mouse symbols. CDR3 DNA (partial): TGTGCCAGCAGTCTGGGTGGACATCCATATGAACAGTAC. Protein product: CASSLGGHPYEQY. The entire CDR3 protein is CASSLGGHPYEQYF. The V gene is TRBV26, the J gene TRBJ2-7; weak D call: TRBD1 (5 bases). The CDR3 end lies 1 residue beyond the end of the read and is filled in from the germline J gene. The CDR3 is 14 amino acids. CDR1 is KGHPV, CDR2 FQNQEV, per germline (reference sequence). V lost 2 bases to trimming and J lost 4 bases, with 12 bases between them.

With respect to this clone: Germline and genes here are mouse. The sequence runs out 1 residue before the end of the CDR3; the remainder is reconstructed from the germline J gene. The J gene is TRBJ1-6, the V gene TRBV26; D not resolved. TRBJ1-6 is reported as an ORF; its role is uncertain. The germline V gene has CDR1 KGHPV and CDR2 FQNQEV (reference sequence). The CDR3 has 13 amino acids. Between the trimmed V and J ends, which lost 2 bases and 8 bases, there was a span of 7 bases. The CDR3 sequence: CASSLNRHSPLYF. Partial CDR3 DNA: TGTGCCAGCAGTCTGAACAGACATTCGCCCCTCTAC.

A word on this clone: Gene names denote mouse genes. The read terminates 1 residue ahead of where the CDR3 ends, so the germline J gene completes it. The V and J genes are TRBV23 and TRBJ2-7; no check of the table's D call, TRBD2, against the DNA was made. The CDR3 spans 17 residues. The germline gives CDR1 KGHTA, CDR2 FQNQQP. The sequenced part of the CDR3 DNA is TGCTCCAGCAGTCAACTAACTGGGGGCCCTAGCTCCTATGAACAGTAC. It codes for CSSSQLTGGPSSYEQY. The CDR3 as a whole reads CSSSQLTGGPSSYEQYF.

This clone has only one observation. Since a far larger clone is one base different, this is likely a read error. All gene names here are mouse names. The read ends 1 residue early relative to the CDR3; the germline J gene fills the gap. The chain carries TRBV12-1 and TRBJ2-5; D not certain. Germline V gene sequence: CDR1 SGHSN, CDR2 HYEKVE. The CDR3 is 13 amino acids. The ends were cut back, 0 bases at V and 6 bases at J, with 9 bases in the middle. The CDR3: CASSLGGPDTQYF. The DNA read from the CDR3 is TGTGCCAGCTCTCTCGGTGGGCCGGACACCCAGTAC.

Note on this clone: The listed genes are named as in mouse. With the read ending 1 residue before the CDR3 end, the germline J gene is used to fill in that end. The rearrangement uses TRBV26 and TRBJ2-3, with a possible D match to TRBD1 (5 bases). Germline loops: CDR1 KGHPV, CDR2 FQNQEV (reference sequence). The CDR3 covers 12 residues. Deletions cut 4 bases from V and 3 bases from J, with 5 bases between. This CDR3 reads CASSQGAETLYF. CDR3 DNA (partial): TGTGCCAGCAGTCAGGGGGCAGAAACGCTGTAT.

In its sample, this clone ranks as large. Gene names and germline match the mouse. The CDR3 end falls 1 residue outside the read, so it is completed with the germline J gene. The chain carries TRBV31 and TRBJ2-7, with 9 bases that match TRBD2. The length of the CDR3 is 13 residues. V dropped 3 bases and J dropped 3; count of bases not matched to a gene: 3. Germline V gene sequence: CDR1 GKSSPN, CDR2 SITVG. CDR3 protein: CAWSRDWDYEQYF. The CDR3 bases that were read are TGTGCCTGGAGCAGGGACTGGGACTATGAACAGTAC.

As concerns this clone: Gene names and germline match the mouse. The read finishes 1 residue shy of the CDR3 end, and the germline J gene is used to complete it. J is TRBJ2-7 and V is TRBV12-1; D not certain. The V and J ends lost 0 bases and 4 bases respectively, with 6 bases between them. This CDR3 has 12 amino acids. The germline V gene has CDR1 SGHSN and CDR2 HYEKVE. The CDR3 bases that were read are TGTGCCAGCTCTCTCGACTATTATGAACAGTAC. Translated, it gives CASSLDYYEQY. The complete CDR3 protein is CASSLDYYEQYF.